This T cell receptor (beta chain) appears in the sequencing data of a study of blood T cell repertoires in COVID-19. Deletions cut 7 bases from V and 13 bases from J, with 19 bases between. The CDR3 covers 12 residues. Measured with immunoSEQ multiplex PCR; TCRdb has only the in-frame clones, and not every one. The sample has around 100,000 clones; about 88% are singletons. In this sample, this clone turned up a few times. Sequencing was performed on peripheral blood. J is TRBJ1-2 and V is TRBV12-3 or TRBV12-4; D possibly corresponds to TRBD1 (5 bases). This TCR derives from a man of 80 years or more with acute or convalescent COVID-19. CDR3 DNA sequence: TGTGCCAGCACCCCCGTGGAGGGGCTCTTCACCTTC. It codes for CASTPVEGLFTF.